The 10 T cell receptor beta chains below come from one sample, sequenced in a study of radiotherapy plus CTLA-4 blockade in lung cancer. Clones were sequenced by immunoSEQ multiplex PCR, and TCRdb holds only the in-frame ones, with some missing. The sample includes approximately 90,000 clones, about four fifths of them seen just once. The sample in question was peripheral blood, obtained from a patient treated with radiotherapy plus ipilimumab. These receptor sequences come from a human donor with non-small cell lung cancer who had stable disease on radiotherapy plus ipilimumab.

V usage is TRBV5-4 and J usage is TRBJ1-5; D remains unclear. V lost 3 bases, J lost 6 bases, and 10 bases lay in between. The CDR3 is made up of 13 amino acids. Germline CDR1 reads SGHNT; CDR2 reads YYREEE (reference sequence). This chain's CDR3 is CASSSDVFQPQHF. The DNA for the CDR3 is TGTGCCAGCAGCTCTGACGTTTTTCAGCCCCAGCATTTT.

As for this clone: It is unclear where the CDR3 begins or ends on the DNA, so no DNA is shown, and the CDR3 is as TCRdb lists it. V is TRBV11-2 and J is TRBJ1-5; TRBD1 is taken as the D call from the table, unchecked against the DNA. Termini included, the CDR3 measures 16 amino acids. CDR1 is SGHAT, CDR2 FQNNGV, per germline. Here the CDR3 reads CASRSDTHFGNQPQHF.

The V and J genes are TRBV11-2 and TRBJ2-3; 12 bases align to TRBD2. The germline V gene encodes CDR1 SGHAT and CDR2 FQNNGV. This CDR3 has 16 residues. Unmatched junction bases numbered 5, after V lost 5 bases and J lost 2 bases. The CDR3 sequence: CASSAGLAGPTDTQYF. The DNA for the CDR3 is TGTGCCAGCAGCGCAGGACTAGCGGGGCCCACAGATACGCAGTATTTT.

DNA for the CDR3: TGTGCCTGGAGTGTCAAAGGAGCTGAAGCTTTCTTT. Protein: CAWSVKGAEAFF. The V gene is TRBV30, the J gene TRBJ1-1; D is unclear. Per germline, CDR1 GTSNPN and CDR2 SVGIG (reference sequence). This CDR3 is built from 12 residues. V was cut by 0 bases and J by 6 bases, with 8 bases left in between.

The chain links TRBV5-3 to TRBJ1-1; D may be TRBD1 (6 bases). TRBV5-3 is known as an ORF, though its function is uncertain. This CDR3 has 16 amino acids. The germline V and J ends were trimmed by 1 base and 5 bases, with 18 bases remaining between them. CDR3 amino acids: CARSLKGKKGVTEAFF. The CDR3 bases are TGTGCCAGAAGCTTGAAAGGGAAGAAGGGGGTGACTGAAGCTTTCTTT.

V gene TRBV29-1 combines with J gene TRBJ1-4; D is ambiguous. V lost 6 bases and J 3 bases, leaving 11 bases between the germline ends. Germline-derived CDR1 and CDR2 are SQVTM and ANQGSEA. The CDR3 covers 13 residues. CDR3 amino acids: CSVASPSNEKLFF. CDR3 nucleotide sequence: TGCAGCGTGGCCTCCCCATCTAATGAAAAACTGTTTTTT.

The chain links TRBV6-6 to TRBJ1-2; the D gene is possibly TRBD1 (5 bases). The germline gives CDR1 MNHNY, CDR2 SVGAGI (reference sequence). The CDR3 is made up of 15 amino acids. The germline V and J ends were trimmed by 5 bases and 5 bases, with 18 bases remaining between them. The CDR3 region has the DNA TGTGCCAGCAGTCACCCCCCGAGGGGTGATTATGGCTACACCTTC. Translation: CASSHPPRGDYGYTF.

The V and J genes are TRBV28 and TRBJ2-2; 10 bases fit TRBD2. The CDR3 is 16 residues long. Germline CDR1 and CDR2: MDHEN and SYDVKM. With V trimmed by 3 bases and J by 4 bases, 5 bases remained unmatched. CDR3 DNA: TGTGCCAGCAGTTTCATCCTAGCGGGGGTCACCGGGGAGCTGTTTTTT. It yields the protein CASSFILAGVTGELFF.

This sequence joins TRBV28 and TRBJ1-2; D is uncertain. The CDR3 covers 11 residues. The germline V and J ends were trimmed by 6 bases and 7 bases, with 9 bases remaining between them. Germline V gene sequence: CDR1 MDHEN, CDR2 SYDVKM. The CDR3 DNA follows: TGTGCCAGCAGCGCCCTCGGTGGCTACACCTTC. This sequence encodes CASSALGGYTF.

V and J are TRBV21-1 and TRBJ2-5; the D call TRBD2 from the table was never checked on the DNA. TRBV21-1 is designated a pseudogene. The CDR3 has 18 residues. The CDR3 DNA is TGTGCCAGCAAGGAGGTCCGGCGGGAGGTACAGTACCAAGAGACCCAGTACTTC. Its protein is CASKEVRREVQYQETQYF.